This entry is about one T cell receptor beta chain. Per the study methods: Estimated nucleated cell counts came from reference gene primer amplification. Generated by immunoSEQ multiplex PCR, the TCRdb table keeps only in-frame clones and is missing some. From that table come the V and J calls and clone size; the DNA was used to work out D and trimming. This table has some 290,000 clones, less than 90% appearing once. This sample was included in a study of blood T cell repertoires in COVID-19. The germline V and J ends were trimmed by 4 bases and 10 bases, with 13 bases remaining between them. This CDR3 comprises 12 residues. Germline CDR1 LGHDT, CDR2 YNNKEL (reference sequence).

This clonotype originated in a young woman with COVID-19, enrolled during active disease. The chain links TRBV3-1 (or the pseudogene TRBV3-2) to TRBJ1-1; a possible D gene is TRBD1 (5 bases). The source material was peripheral blood. CDR3 loop: CASSPGGVVAFF. As DNA, the CDR3 is TGTGCCAGCAGCCCAGGAGGGGTGGTAGCTTTCTTT.